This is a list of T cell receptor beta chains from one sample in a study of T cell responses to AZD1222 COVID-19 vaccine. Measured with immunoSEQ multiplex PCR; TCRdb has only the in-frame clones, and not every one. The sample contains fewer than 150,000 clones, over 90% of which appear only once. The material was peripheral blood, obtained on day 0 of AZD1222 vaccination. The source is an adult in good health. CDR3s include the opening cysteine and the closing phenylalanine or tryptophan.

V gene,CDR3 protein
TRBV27,CASGRQGTNEKLFF
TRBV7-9,CASSLTGDLFTYTF
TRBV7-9,CASSLGAGGREKLFF
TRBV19,CASSIVQGRGSPLHF
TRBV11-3,CASSKRDTQGDNEQFF
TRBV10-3,CAIATGGAEETQYF
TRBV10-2,CASSYGGPNEKLFF
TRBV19,CASSTSYWRRGTNYGYTF
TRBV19,CASSEGSGANVLTF
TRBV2,CASSEQTYSNQPQHF
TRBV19,CASSPQGGPGWGYTF
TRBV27,CASSPRQLGGNSPLHF
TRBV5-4,CASSLYDRNEKLFF
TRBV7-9,CASRQPGQGGYGYTF
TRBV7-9,CASSYSTANTEAFF
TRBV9,CASSPRLLGYGYTF
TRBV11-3,CASSPGLENGYTF
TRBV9,CASSVGAQNTGELFF
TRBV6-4,CASSADRNNSPLHF
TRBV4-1,CASSPRPSEQFF
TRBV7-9,CASSLDLGGSEAFF
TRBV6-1,CASSEAYRGAQVDTIYF
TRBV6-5,CASSYDRFQETQYF
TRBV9,CASSVVGTGGAFF
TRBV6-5,CASSLDTGVEGGYTF
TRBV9,CASSVEPGRNSPLHF
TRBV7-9,CASSLGVGGIQYF
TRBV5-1,CASTPGRTATAEQYF
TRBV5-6,CASSQGDYGYTF